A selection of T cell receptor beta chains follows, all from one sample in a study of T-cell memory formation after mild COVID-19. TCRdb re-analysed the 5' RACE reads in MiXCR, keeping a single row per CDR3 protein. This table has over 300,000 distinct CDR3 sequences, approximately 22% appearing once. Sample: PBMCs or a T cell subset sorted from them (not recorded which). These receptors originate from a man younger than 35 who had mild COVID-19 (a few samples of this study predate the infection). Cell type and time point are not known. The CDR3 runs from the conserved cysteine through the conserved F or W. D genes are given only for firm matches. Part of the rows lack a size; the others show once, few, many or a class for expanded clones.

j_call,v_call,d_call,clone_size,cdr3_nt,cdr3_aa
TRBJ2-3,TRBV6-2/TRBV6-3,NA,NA,TGTGCCAGCAGTTTCGGACCGAGGACAGATACGCAGTATTTT,CASSFGPRTDTQYF
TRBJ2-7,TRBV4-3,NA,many,TGCGCCAGCAGCCCCCGGCGGGCCTACGAGCAGTACTTC,CASSPRRAYEQYF
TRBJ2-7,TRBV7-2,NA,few,TGTGCCAGCAGCTTAGCGGGATCAGGACTGTACTTC,CASSLAGSGLYF
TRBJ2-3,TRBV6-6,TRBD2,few,TGTGCCAGCAGTGGAGCGGGGGGGCGAGATACGCAGTATTTT,CASSGAGGRDTQYF
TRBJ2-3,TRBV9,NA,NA,TGTGCCAGCACCCCGGAGCCCCCCACAGATACGCAGTATTTT,CASTPEPPTDTQYF
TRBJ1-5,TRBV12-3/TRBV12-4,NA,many,TGTGCCAGCAGTTTAGGCCGGGGACGGGGGAATCAGCCCCAGCATTTT,CASSLGRGRGNQPQHF
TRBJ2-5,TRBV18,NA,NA,TGTGCCAGCTCACCAAGGAGTATAGAGACCCAGTACTTC,CASSPRSIETQYF
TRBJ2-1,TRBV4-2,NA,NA,TGTGCCAGCAGCCAAGATATTGGAGTGTCGCTCTACAATGAGCAGTTCTTC,CASSQDIGVSLYNEQFF
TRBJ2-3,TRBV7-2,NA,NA,TGTGCCAGCAGATTACGGGGATACACAGATACGCAGTATTTT,CASRLRGYTDTQYF
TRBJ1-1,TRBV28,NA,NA,TGTGCCAGCAGTCGCCGGTGGATTTCGGTAGCTTTCTTT,CASSRRWISVAFF
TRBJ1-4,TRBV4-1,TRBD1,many,TGCGCCAGCAGCCAAGATCCCGGGACAGGGGCGGAAAAACTGTTTTTT,CASSQDPGTGAEKLFF
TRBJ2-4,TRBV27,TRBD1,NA,TGTGCCAGCAGGAAGGGGGCAGCCAAAAACATTCAGTACTTC,CASRKGAAKNIQYF
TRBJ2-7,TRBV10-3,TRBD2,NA,TGTGCCATCACCTCCGGCGGGGGGGAGCAGTACTTC,CAITSGGGEQYF
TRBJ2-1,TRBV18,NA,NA,TGTGCCAGCTCACCACCAGTGTATGGGACTCGCTCCTACAATGAGCAGTTCTTC,CASSPPVYGTRSYNEQFF
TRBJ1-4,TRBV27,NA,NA,TGTGCCAGCCGGAGAGCGCCGGGTGAAAAACTGTTTTTT,CASRRAPGEKLFF
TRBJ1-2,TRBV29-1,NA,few,TGCAGCGTGACAGGCCTGGGGGCTCTCAACTATGGCTACACCTTC,CSVTGLGALNYGYTF
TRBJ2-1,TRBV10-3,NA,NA,TGTGCCATCAGTGGAACGGGTCGAGACTTTGAGCAGTTCTTC,CAISGTGRDFEQFF
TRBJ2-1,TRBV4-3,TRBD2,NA,TGCGCCAGCAGCCAAGATCAACCTAGCGGGGGGGGCAGAGATGAGCAGTTCTTC,CASSQDQPSGGGRDEQFF
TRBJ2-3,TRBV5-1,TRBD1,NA,TGCGCCAGCAGCTTGGGCAGGGGGCTGCGCACAGATACGCAGTATTTT,CASSLGRGLRTDTQYF
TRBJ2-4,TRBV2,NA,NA,TGTGCCAGCAGTGTAGGCAGGGTTGGAAACATTCAGTACTTC,CASSVGRVGNIQYF
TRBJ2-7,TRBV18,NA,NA,TGTGCCAGCTCACCACCAGGTGGCGAGCAGTACTTC,CASSPPGGEQYF
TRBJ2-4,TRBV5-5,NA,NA,TGTGCCAGCAGCCTCCCTGAGGGCTCCAAAAACATTCAGTACTTC,CASSLPEGSKNIQYF
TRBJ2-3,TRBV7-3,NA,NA,TGTGCCAGCAGCCCGACTGGGTGGGCAGATACGCAGTATTTT,CASSPTGWADTQYF
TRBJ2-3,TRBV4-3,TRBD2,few,TGCGCCAGCAGCCAAGATAAGAGGGGAGGGGATACGCAGTATTTT,CASSQDKRGGDTQYF
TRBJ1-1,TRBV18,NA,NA,TGTGCCAGCTCAAAACAGGGCATGAACACTGAAGCTTTCTTT,CASSKQGMNTEAFF
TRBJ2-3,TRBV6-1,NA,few,TGTGCCAGCAGTGAAGTCGCAGCGGTTGTGGATACGCAGTATTTT,CASSEVAAVVDTQYF
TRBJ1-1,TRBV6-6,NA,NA,TGTGCCAGCAGTTACTCCCTTGAAGCTTTCTTT,CASSYSLEAFF
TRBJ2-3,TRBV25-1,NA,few,TGTGCCAGCCTAGGGGATACGCAGTATTTT,CASLGDTQYF
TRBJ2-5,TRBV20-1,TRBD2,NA,TGCAGTGCTAGTAGCAGCGGGGGGAAAGAGACCCAGTACTTC,CSASSSGGKETQYF
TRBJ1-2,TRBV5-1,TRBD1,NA,TGCGCCAGCCGTCGGGGGCCGGGACAGAGTGATTATGGCTACACCTTC,CASRRGPGQSDYGYTF
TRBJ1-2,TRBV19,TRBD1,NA,TGTGCCAGTAGTTGGACAGGGCAAAACTATGGCTACACCTTC,CASSWTGQNYGYTF
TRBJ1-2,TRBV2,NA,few,TGTGCCAGCAGTGAATGGGGACCGGCCTATGGCTACACCTTC,CASSEWGPAYGYTF
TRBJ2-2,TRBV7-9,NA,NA,TGTGCCAGCAGCTTAGAGTTAGACACCGGGGAGCTGTTTTTT,CASSLELDTGELFF
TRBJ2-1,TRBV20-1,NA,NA,TGCAGTGCTAGCCGGGGGGCAGGTGAGCAGTTCTTC,CSASRGAGEQFF
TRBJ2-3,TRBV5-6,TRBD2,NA,TGTGCCAGCAGCTTGGGAGCGGGGGGCCGCACAGATACGCAGTATTTT,CASSLGAGGRTDTQYF
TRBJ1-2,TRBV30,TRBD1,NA,TGTGCCTGGGCGAACAGGGGGGGCTATGGCTACACCTTC,CAWANRGGYGYTF
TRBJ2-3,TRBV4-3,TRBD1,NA,TGCGCCAGCAGCCAACACCCGGGACAGGGGATTGGAGATACGCAGTATTTT,CASSQHPGQGIGDTQYF
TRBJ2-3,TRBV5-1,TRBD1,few,TGCGCCAGCAGATCGGGACAGGCTGGCACAGATACGCAGTATTTT,CASRSGQAGTDTQYF
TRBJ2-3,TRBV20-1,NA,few,TGCAGTGCCGGAAGTTTCGACTCTGCAGATACGCAGTATTTT,CSAGSFDSADTQYF